This TCR beta chain is from a study of identical twins. The V gene's germline CDR1 is SGHRS and CDR2 YFSETQ. The CDR3 spans 19 residues. Trimming cost V 2 bases and J 2 bases, with 20 bases left between them. This clonotype appeared a few times. TCRdb passed the 5' RACE reads through MiXCR, listing each CDR3 protein once. The sample consists of around 530,000 distinct CDR3 sequences, about 16% of them appearing once. These records were also assigned to another study, of yellow fever vaccine responses in identical twins.

This TCR was sampled from a woman in her late teens or twenties in good health. The chain links TRBV5-1 to TRBJ2-6; D is possibly TRBD1 (5 bases). Sequences were obtained from CD4+ T cells sorted from blood. CDR3 residues: CASSLRYENSGTGANVLTF. DNA for the CDR3: TGCGCCAGCAGCTTAAGATACGAAAACTCAGGGACTGGGGCCAACGTCCTGACTTTC. The variable domain in full, with the rest retrieved from reference TRBV5-1 and TRBJ2-6, is KAGVTQTPRYLIKTRGQQVTLSCSPISGHRSVSWYQQTPGQGLQFLFEYFSETQRNKGNFPGRFSGRQFSNSRSEMNVSTLELGDSALYLCASSLRYENSGTGANVLTFGAGSRLTVL.